This TCR beta chain was sequenced for a study of shared clonotypes between healthy human individuals. Study results and caveats: With four donors compared, approximately 5% of naive CD4 clonotypes were shared.

CD4+ cells were split into CD45RA+ naive and CD45RA-negative memory subsets. On this clone: Its antigen is not known.

Generated by immunoSEQ multiplex PCR, the TCRdb table keeps only in-frame clones and is missing some. The sample yields around 980,000 clones, 70% to 80% seen once. Germline V lookup: CDR1 SGHRS, CDR2 YFSETQ. With 0 bases removed from V and 9 bases from J, the gap between germline ends came to 13 bases. The CDR3 sequence is 14 residues long. This rearrangement joins TRBV5-1 to TRBJ2-1; D is perhaps TRBD2 (6 bases). The clonotype originates from a man in his late teens or twenties in good health. Some clones in this sample may be carry-over from other donors' samples. Sequencing was performed on memory CD4+ T cells from PBMCs. Subset described: CD45RA-negative fraction. In DNA form, the CDR3 reads TGCGCCAGCAGCTTGGAGGTCTACGGGGGTGAGCAGTTCTTC. It translates to CASSLEVYGGEQFF.